The entry that follows covers one TCR beta chain sequence. As yet, its antigen is unknown. Sequencing targeted expressed TCRB transcripts, as all isolated RNA had been reverse transcribed. Libraries were prepared by immunoSEQ multiplex PCR; TCRdb keeps only in-frame clonotypes and omits some of them. The sample has roughly 280,000 clones; approximately 25% are singletons. This sample was included in a study of beta chain features in type 1 diabetes. About the research overall: Patient and healthy donor groups were alike in age, gender and cell yields. Findings and caveats of the study: Naive, central memory and regulatory TCRB repertoires appeared more similar among patients than healthy donors. There was a moderate but significant shortening of TCRB CDR3s in all four CD4+ subsets of Type 1 diabetes patients.

The CDR3 length is 16 residues. V shed 3 bases, J shed 3 bases, and the junction held 5 bases outside the gene matches. The germline V gene encodes CDR1 SEHNR and CDR2 FQNEAQ (reference sequence). This TCR came from a young woman with type 1 diabetes. The sample consisted of naive CD4+ T cells from blood. The chain links TRBV7-9 to TRBJ2-2; 9 nucleotides agree with TRBD2. In DNA form, the CDR3 reads TGTGCCAGCAGCTTCCGGACTAGCGAATACACCGGGGAGCTGTTTTTT. The encoded protein is CASSFRTSEYTGELFF.